The source of this T cell receptor (beta chain) is a study of cytomegalovirus exposure and HLA in healthy donors. Findings and caveats of the study: Another analysis was done later, and it associated 15,000 or so TCR beta sequences with HLA alleles at 0.05 false discovery rate.

Germline V CDR1 and CDR2: MGHDK, SYGVNS. The CDR3 is 16 amino acids. V was pared by 4 bases and J by 2 bases, with 18 bases between. A note on this clone: Its antigen is unidentified.

60 Vbeta and 13 Jbeta primers were used in PCR. Assay: immunoSEQ multiplex PCR; the TCRdb copy retains only in-frame clones and omits some. The sample has 150,000 to 200,000 clones; 82% are singletons. The material sequenced was PBMCs. V usage is TRBV25-1 and J usage is TRBJ2-7; D is perhaps TRBD1 (6 bases). The receptor's source is a girl aged 5-17 years in good health and CMV-seropositive. CDR3 DNA sequence: TGTGCCAGCAGTGGAGGGACAAACAAAAGGGCCTACGAGCAGTACTTC. Protein: CASSGGTNKRAYEQYF.